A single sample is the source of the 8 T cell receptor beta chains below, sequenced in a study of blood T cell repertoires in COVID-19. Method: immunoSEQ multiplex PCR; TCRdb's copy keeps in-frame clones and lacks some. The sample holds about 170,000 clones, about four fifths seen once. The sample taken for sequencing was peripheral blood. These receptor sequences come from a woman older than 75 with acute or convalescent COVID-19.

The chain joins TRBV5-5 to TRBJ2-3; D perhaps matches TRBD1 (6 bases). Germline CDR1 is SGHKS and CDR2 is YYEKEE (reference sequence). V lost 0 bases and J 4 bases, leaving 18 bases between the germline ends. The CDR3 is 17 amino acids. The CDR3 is CASSLAGARLWPDTQYF. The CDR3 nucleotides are TGTGCCAGCAGCTTGGCAGGGGCTCGCCTTTGGCCAGATACGCAGTATTTT.

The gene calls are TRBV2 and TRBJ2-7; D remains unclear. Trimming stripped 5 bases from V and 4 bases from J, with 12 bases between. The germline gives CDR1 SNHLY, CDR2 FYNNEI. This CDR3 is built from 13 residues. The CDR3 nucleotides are TGTGCCAGCAGTTTTGAGTCCGAGTACGAGCAGTACTTC. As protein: CASSFESEYEQYF.

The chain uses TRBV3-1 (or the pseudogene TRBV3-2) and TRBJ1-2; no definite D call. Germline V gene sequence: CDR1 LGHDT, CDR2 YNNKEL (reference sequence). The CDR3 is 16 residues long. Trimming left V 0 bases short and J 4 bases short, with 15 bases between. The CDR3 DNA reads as TGTGCCAGCAGCCAAGATTCGCGGCCCGGCCCCTATGGCTACACCTTC. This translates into CASSQDSRPGPYGYTF.

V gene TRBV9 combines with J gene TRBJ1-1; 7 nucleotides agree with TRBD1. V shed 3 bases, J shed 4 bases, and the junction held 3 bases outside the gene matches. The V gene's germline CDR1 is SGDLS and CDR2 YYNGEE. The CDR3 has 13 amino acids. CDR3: CASSADRVTEAFF. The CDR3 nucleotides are TGTGCCAGCAGCGCCGACAGGGTCACTGAAGCTTTCTTT. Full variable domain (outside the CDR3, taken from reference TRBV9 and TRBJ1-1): DSGVTQTPKHLITATGQRVTLRCSPRSGDLSVYWYQQSLDQGLQFLIQYYNGEERAKGNILERFSAQQFPDLHSELNLSSLELGDSALYFCASSADRVTEAFFGQGTRLTVV.

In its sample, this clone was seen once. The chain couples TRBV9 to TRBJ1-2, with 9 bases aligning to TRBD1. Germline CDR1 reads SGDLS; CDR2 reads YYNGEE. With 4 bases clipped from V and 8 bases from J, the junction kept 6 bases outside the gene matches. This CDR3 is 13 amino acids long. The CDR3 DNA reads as TGTGCCAGCAGCACGGGACAGGGCTACGGCTACACCTTC. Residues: CASSTGQGYGYTF.

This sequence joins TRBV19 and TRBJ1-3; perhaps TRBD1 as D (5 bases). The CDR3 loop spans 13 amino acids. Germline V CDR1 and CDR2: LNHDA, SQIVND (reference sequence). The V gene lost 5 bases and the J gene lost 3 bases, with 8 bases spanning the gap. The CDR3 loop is CASSVQGGNTIYF. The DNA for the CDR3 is TGTGCCAGTAGTGTGCAGGGTGGAAACACCATATATTTT.

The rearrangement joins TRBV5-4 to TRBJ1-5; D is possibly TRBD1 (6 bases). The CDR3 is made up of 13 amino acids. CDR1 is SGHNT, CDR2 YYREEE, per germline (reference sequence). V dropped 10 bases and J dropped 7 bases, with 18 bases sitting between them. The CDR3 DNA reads TGTGCCGGCGGCTTACAGGGTGACCAGCCCCAGCATTTT. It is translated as CAGGLQGDQPQHF. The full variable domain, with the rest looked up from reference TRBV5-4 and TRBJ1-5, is ETGVTQSPTHLIKTRGQQVTLRCSSQSGHNTVSWYQQALGQGPQFIFQYYREEENGRGNFPPRFSGLQFPNYSSELNVNALELDDSALYLCAGGLQGDQPQHFGDGTRLSIL.

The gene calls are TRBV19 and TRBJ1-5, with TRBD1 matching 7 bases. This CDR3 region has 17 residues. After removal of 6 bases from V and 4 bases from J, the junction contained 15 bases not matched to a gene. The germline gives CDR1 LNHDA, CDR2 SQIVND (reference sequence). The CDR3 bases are TGTGCCAGTAGCAAAGGTGATACAGGGGTACGGAATCAGCCCCAGCATTTT. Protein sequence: CASSKGDTGVRNQPQHF.